The rows below give T cell receptor beta chains drawn from one sample of a study of OX40 agonist ivuxolimab in advanced cancers. The protocol was immunoSEQ multiplex PCR, while the TCRdb copy is restricted to in-frame clones and leaves out a portion. Of over 25,000 clones listed, 70% to 90% are singletons. Sequenced here: CD4+ or CD8+ T cells sorted from blood, sampled in a trial of the OX40 agonist ivuxolimab. The receptors were sampled from an adult with an advanced solid tumor such as melanoma, head and neck, liver or kidney cancer. Both conserved end residues are part of each CDR3. A D gene is named only where the DNA matches it firmly. Clone size, where shown, is once, few, many, or a class for clones that have expanded.

TRBJ1-2	11	-	TRBV11-2	few	CASSLMGGYTF	TGTGCCAGCAGCTTAATGGGAGGCTACACCTTC
TRBJ1-2	14	-	TRBV27	-	CASSLEAGNYGYTF	TGTGCCAGCAGTTTAGAGGCAGGGAACTATGGCTACACCTTC
TRBJ1-5	14	-	TRBV5-5	-	CASSLSSSNQPQHF	TGTGCCAGCAGCTTGTCGAGCAGCAATCAGCCCCAGCATTTT
TRBJ1-1	16	TRBD1	TRBV4-3	-	CASSWTGGAVGTEAFF	TGCGCCAGCAGCTGGACAGGGGGCGCGGTTGGGACTGAAGCTTTCTTT
TRBJ1-3	14	-	TRBV6-5	-	CASRLRGAGNTIYF	TGTGCCAGCCGCCTCCGGGGGGCTGGAAACACCATATATTTT
TRBJ2-1	14	-	TRBV6-7	-	CASNRGANYNEQFF	TGTGCCAGCAATCGCGGGGCAAACTACAATGAGCAGTTCTTC
TRBJ2-1	14	-	TRBV19	once	CASHKGGDYNEQFF	TGTGCCAGTCATAAAGGGGGGGACTACAATGAGCAGTTCTTC
TRBJ2-7	10	-	TRBV27	-	CATGAYEQYF	TGTGCCACTGGCGCCTACGAGCAGTACTTC
TRBJ1-2	14	-	TRBV23-1	-	CASDFTTLFYGYTF	TGCGCCAGCGACTTTACTACACTCTTCTATGGCTACACCTTC
TRBJ1-2	15	-	TRBV11-2	-	CASSLSKITLYGYTF	TGTGCCAGCAGCTTAAGTAAGATTACGCTCTATGGCTACACCTTC
TRBJ2-1	16	-	TRBV13	-	CASSLGLGLLGNEQFF	TGTGCCAGCAGCTTAGGCCTGGGTCTATTAGGTAATGAGCAGTTCTTC
TRBJ2-3	17	-	TRBV27	-	CASSLIGPTRGTDTQYF	TGTGCCAGCAGTTTAATCGGACCGACTCGTGGCACAGATACGCAGTATTTT
TRBJ2-5	15	-	TRBV5-4	-	CASSSLEGGQETQYF	TGTGCCAGCAGTTCGCTTGAGGGGGGGCAAGAGACCCAGTACTTC
TRBJ2-1	19	TRBD1	TRBV4-2	-	CASSQDVKWTGGSYNEQFF	TGTGCCAGCAGCCAAGACGTTAAATGGACAGGGGGCTCCTACAATGAGCAGTTCTTC
TRBJ2-7	13	-	TRBV7-9	-	CASSPRGSYEQYF	TGTGCCAGCAGTCCTCGGGGGTCCTACGAGCAGTACTTC
TRBJ2-7	13	-	TRBV6-5	once	CASRTMVTYEQYF	TGTGCCAGCAGAACCATGGTAACCTACGAGCAGTACTTC
TRBJ1-2	13	-	TRBV29-1	-	CSAGRGRGYGYTF	TGCAGCGCGGGACGGGGAAGGGGATATGGCTACACCTTC
TRBJ1-4	16	TRBD1	TRBV9	-	CASSVDPGQSNEKLFF	TGTGCCAGCAGCGTAGACCCGGGACAGAGCAATGAAAAACTGTTTTTT
TRBJ2-3	13	-	TRBV27	-	CASSLLLTDTQYF	TGTGCCAGCAGTCTACTCCTCACAGATACGCAGTATTTT
TRBJ1-3	14	-	TRBV6-5	-	CASSYGRAGNTIYF	TGTGCCAGCAGTTACGGGCGGGCTGGAAACACCATATATTTT
TRBJ2-5	15	-	TRBV4-1	-	CASSQPGGSQETQYF	TGCGCCAGCAGCCAACCAGGGGGGAGCCAAGAGACCCAGTACTTC
TRBJ2-3	14	-	TRBV4-1	-	CASSPRAERDTQYF	TGCGCCAGCAGCCCGAGGGCTGAGCGAGATACGCAGTATTTT
TRBJ1-1	12	-	TRBV29-1	-	CSVEDSRAEAFF	TGCAGCGTTGAAGATTCAAGGGCTGAAGCTTTCTTT
TRBJ1-6	13	-	TRBV30	-	CASGFEPGSSLHF	TGTGCCTCGGGGTTCGAACCGGGATCTTCCCTCCACTTT
TRBJ2-3	15	-	TRBV5-4	once	CASSFLGDETDTQYF	TGTGCCAGCAGCTTTCTTGGGGACGAGACAGATACGCAGTATTTT
TRBJ2-5	14	TRBD2	TRBV19	-	CASSTGGARETQYF	TGTGCCAGTAGTACCGGGGGGGCCCGAGAGACCCAGTACTTC
TRBJ2-1	13	-	TRBV7-3	-	CASSTRPDNWQFF	TGTGCCAGCAGCACAAGGCCCGACAATTGGCAGTTCTTC
TRBJ1-1	13	-	TRBV10-3	once	CAISARQITEAFF	TGTGCCATCAGTGCACGACAGATCACTGAAGCTTTCTTT
TRBJ2-7	13	TRBD2	TRBV7-9	-	CASSLLAGYEQYF	TGTGCCAGCAGCTTACTAGCGGGTTACGAGCAGTACTTC
TRBJ2-3	19	TRBD2	TRBV7-2	-	CASSLKLAGDPSGADTQYF	TGTGCCAGCAGCTTAAAGCTAGCGGGGGACCCGAGCGGAGCAGATACGCAGTATTTT
TRBJ1-4	14	-	TRBV7-9	-	CASSSPGGNEKLFF	TGTGCCAGCAGCTCCCCCGGGGGTAATGAAAAACTGTTTTTT
TRBJ2-3	11	-	TRBV7-2	once	CAQQLGDTQYF	TGTGCCCAACAATTGGGTGATACGCAGTATTTT
TRBJ1-2	15	-	TRBV27	-	CASSPLGTLNYGYTF	TGTGCCAGCAGTCCCCTTGGGACACTTAACTATGGCTACACCTTC
TRBJ2-1	17	-	TRBV19	few	CASSRGELQDAYNEQFF	TGTGCCAGTAGTAGGGGGGAACTCCAGGACGCCTACAATGAGCAGTTCTTC
TRBJ2-5	14	-	TRBV5-8	-	CASSLPEGAETQYF	TGTGCCAGCAGCTTGCCGGAAGGGGCAGAGACCCAGTACTTC
TRBJ2-3	13	TRBD2	TRBV7-8	-	CASFSGPSDTQYF	TGTGCCAGCTTTAGCGGGCCATCAGATACGCAGTATTTT
TRBJ2-7	18	-	TRBV30	-	CAWSGPGRAVLGSYEQYF	TGTGCCTGGAGTGGACCGGGACGGGCTGTACTAGGATCCTACGAGCAGTACTTC
TRBJ2-5	14	-	TRBV19	many	CASSIRLLQETQYF	TGTGCCAGTAGCATCAGGCTTCTGCAAGAGACCCAGTACTTC
TRBJ2-7	11	-	TRBV5-1	-	CASSSAYEQYF	TGCGCCAGCAGCTCAGCCTACGAGCAGTACTTC
TRBJ1-2	14	-	TRBV7-9	-	CASSLSDSGYGYTF	TGTGCCAGCAGCTTATCAGACAGCGGGTATGGCTACACCTTC
TRBJ2-7	14	-	TRBV6-1	-	CASSYDDTWYEQYF	TGTGCCAGCAGTTATGACGACACATGGTACGAGCAGTACTTC
TRBJ1-2	13	-	TRBV4-1	-	CASSQDGANGYTF	TGCGCCAGCAGCCAAGATGGAGCCAACGGCTACACCTTC